This T cell receptor beta chain was observed in a study of regulatory T cells. Study-level results: Hydrophobic residues at CDR3 positions 6 and 7 were enriched in conventional CD4+ T cells of CD3G-deficient patients.

Amplification used 52 TRBV primers and 13 TRBJ primers. Assay used: immunoSEQ multiplex PCR; TCRdb lists only in-frame clones, some missing. The sample has some 31,000 clones; over 85% are singletons. This clone was picked up one time. Its antigen is unknown. The trim removed 0 bases at V and 4 bases at J, leaving 4 bases unmatched. The germline V gene has CDR1 SGDLS and CDR2 YYNGEE. CDR3 size: 16 residues. Sequencing was carried out using conventional CD4+ T cells sorted from blood. The chain combines TRBV9 with TRBJ2-2; 9 nucleotides match TRBD1. The receptor was isolated from a child aged 2-9 years with CD3G deficiency. The CDR3 coding sequence is TGTGCCAGCAGCGTAGGGGGACAGGGAATCACCGGGGAGCTGTTTTTT. Protein sequence: CASSVGGQGITGELFF.